A single sample gave rise to the 25 T cell receptor beta chains below, sequenced in a study of cytomegalovirus exposure and HLA in healthy donors. The PCR had 60 Vbeta and 13 Jbeta primers. The repertoire was sequenced with immunoSEQ multiplex PCR; TCRdb's copy has only in-frame clones and lacks some. The sample records over 150,000 clones, about 84% being singletons. Sequenced input: PBMCs. All receptors derive from a man aged 18 to 29 in good health and CMV-seronegative.

The V and J genes are TRBV7-2 and TRBJ2-7; weak D call: TRBD1 (6 bases). V was pared by 2 bases and J by 4 bases, with 15 bases between. The germline V gene has CDR1 SGHTA and CDR2 FQGNSA. CDR3 size: 15 residues. CDR3 residues: CASSLYLGARYEQYF. The CDR3 DNA sequence: TGTGCCAGCAGCTTATATCTGGGGGCGCGATACGAGCAGTACTTC.

This clone was seen just once. This chain links TRBV6-5 with TRBJ1-3, with 9 bases lining up with TRBD1. CDR1 MNHEY and CDR2 SVGAGI come from the germline V gene. Trimming cost V 0 bases and J 10 bases; bases outside gene matches: 7. The CDR3 length is 15 residues. DNA of the CDR3: TGTGCCAGCAGTTACTCGAACAGGGGGCGCTTTACCATATATTTT. Translating it yields CASSYSNRGRFTIYF.

In DNA form, the CDR3 reads TGTGCCAGCAGTTTAATCCACGGGGGAGTAAATGAGCAGTTCTTC. Its protein product is CASSLIHGGVNEQFF. The chain recombines TRBV27 with TRBJ2-1; possibly TRBD2 for D (6 bases). This CDR3 comprises 15 residues. Germline V gene sequence: CDR1 MNHEY, CDR2 SMNVEV (reference sequence). With 2 bases removed from V and 7 bases from J, the gap between germline ends came to 15 bases.

V and J are TRBV20-1 and TRBJ2-5, with TRBD2 as a possible D gene (5 bases). From germline, CDR1 is DFQATT and CDR2 SNEGSKA (reference sequence). Trimming cost V 3 bases and J 5 bases, with 7 bases left between them. CDR3 length: 11 amino acids. CDR3: CSASEGETQYF. The CDR3 nucleotides read TGCAGTGCTAGCGAGGGTGAGACCCAGTACTTC.

This clone was observed a handful of times. The chain uses TRBV5-1 and TRBJ2-7; 9 nucleotides line up with TRBD1. The CDR3 extends over 15 amino acids. J lost 3 bases, V lost 0 bases, and 4 bases had no gene match. Germline CDR1 SGHRS, CDR2 YFSETQ. The CDR3 loop is CASSLAETGGYEQYF. CDR3 bases: TGCGCCAGCAGCTTGGCCGAGACAGGGGGCTACGAGCAGTACTTC. Drawing the rest from reference TRBV5-1 and TRBJ2-7, the complete variable domain is KAGVTQTPRYLIKTRGQQVTLSCSPISGHRSVSWYQQTPGQGLQFLFEYFSETQRNKGNFPGRFSGRQFSNSRSEMNVSTLELGDSALYLCASSLAETGGYEQYFGPGTRLTVT.

The chain joins TRBV10-3 to TRBJ2-7; TRBD2 matches 8 bases. Germline V CDR1 and CDR2: ENHRY, SYGVKD. Germline trimming cut 6 bases from V and 4 bases from J; bases unmatched to any gene: 8. The CDR3 totals 14 residues. The chain's CDR3 is CAIRGERELYEQYF. Here the CDR3 DNA reads TGTGCCATCAGGGGCGAGCGGGAGTTATACGAGCAGTACTTC.

The CDR3 sequence: CASSLTPDMNTEAFF. CDR3 sequence (DNA): TGTGCCAGCAGCTTAACCCCAGATATGAACACTGAAGCTTTCTTT. V gene TRBV7-3 combines with J gene TRBJ1-1; unclear D gene. V was shortened by 0 bases and J by 0 bases, with 8 bases between the two germline ends. The V gene's germline CDR1 is SGHTA and CDR2 FQGTGA. The CDR3 totals 15 residues.

The chain is built from TRBV7-9 and TRBJ1-3, with 8 nucleotides matching TRBD1. Germline trimming cut 4 bases from V and 4 bases from J; bases unmatched to any gene: 3. CDR3 length: 14 amino acids. Germline V gene data show CDR1 as SEHNR and CDR2 as FQNEAQ (reference sequence). The CDR3 bases are TGTGCCAGCAGCTGGCGACAGGGGGGAAACACCATATATTTT. Residues: CASSWRQGGNTIYF.

V is TRBV27 and J is TRBJ1-5, with D unclear. Germline CDR1 is MNHEY and CDR2 is SMNVEV (reference sequence). This CDR3 is 14 amino acids long. V was trimmed by 5 bases and J by 5 bases, leaving 13 bases between them. In nucleotides, the CDR3 is TGTGCCAGCAGTCCAGAGGGTAGAGATCAGCCCCAGCATTTT. This codes for CASSPEGRDQPQHF.

The rearrangement joins TRBV12-5 to TRBJ1-2; 8 bases agree with TRBD1. The ends lost 0 bases at V and 4 bases at J; junction bases unmatched: 4. The CDR3 has 15 amino acids. Looked up from germline, CDR1 is LGHNT and CDR2 is FRNRAP. CDR3: CASGLVPDRGYGYTF. CDR3 DNA: TGTGCTAGTGGTTTGGTTCCAGACAGGGGCTATGGCTACACCTTC.

The V call is TRBV7-8, the J call TRBJ2-1; the D is unclear. CDR3 length: 15 amino acids. Germline CDR1 SGHVS, CDR2 FQNEAQ. Trimming shortened V by 6 bases and J by 1 base, and 13 bases separated the two germline ends. As DNA, the CDR3 is TGTGCCAGCAGACCCCCTAGTGATTCCTACAATGAGCAGTTCTTC. Its translation is CASRPPSDSYNEQFF.

This chain links TRBV27 with TRBJ1-1; 8 nucleotides match TRBD1. Losses at the gene ends were 6 bases for V and 4 bases for J; bases not matched to a gene: 4. The germline CDR1 and CDR2 sequences are MNHEY and SMNVEV (reference sequence). The CDR3 totals 13 residues. CDR3 loop: CASSYRGSTEAFF. CDR3 bases: TGTGCCAGCAGCTACAGGGGGAGCACTGAAGCTTTCTTT.

The chain recombines TRBV18 with TRBJ2-5; D unclear. V was pared by 4 bases and J by 3 bases, with 3 bases between. This CDR3 spans 11 amino acids. The germline V gene encodes CDR1 KGHSH and CDR2 LQKENI. CDR3 residues: CASSHKETQYF. The CDR3 bases are TGTGCCAGCTCACATAAAGAGACCCAGTACTTC.

The chain carries TRBV7-9 and TRBJ2-7; maybe TRBD1 (6 bases). Looked up from germline, CDR1 is SEHNR and CDR2 is FQNEAQ (reference sequence). CDR3 length equals 15 residues. V lost 4 bases, J lost 0 bases, and 13 bases lay in between. For the CDR3, the DNA is TGTGCCAGCAGCTCCAGACAGGAGAGCTCCTACGAGCAGTACTTC. As protein: CASSSRQESSYEQYF.

This clone was detected a few times. The chain combines TRBV5-4 with TRBJ2-1; 11 nucleotides align to TRBD2. This CDR3 spans 18 amino acids. Germline CDR1 and CDR2: SGHNT and YYREEE (reference sequence). Trimming removed 1 base from V and 0 bases from J; junction bases left unmatched: 6. In DNA form, the CDR3 reads TGTGCCAGCAGCTTGCTAGCGGGAGGCCCGAGCTCCTACAATGAGCAGTTCTTC. Its protein is CASSLLAGGPSSYNEQFF. The full variable domain, its missing parts supplied by reference TRBV5-4 and TRBJ2-1, is ETGVTQSPTHLIKTRGQQVTLRCSSQSGHNTVSWYQQALGQGPQFIFQYYREEENGRGNFPPRFSGLQFPNYSSELNVNALELDDSALYLCASSLLAGGPSSYNEQFFGPGTRLTVL.

There are a few counts of this clone. The chain has TRBV7-3 and TRBJ2-7; TRBD1 matches 11 bases. Germline CDR1 and CDR2: SGHTA and FQGTGA. CDR3 length: 14 amino acids. With V trimmed by 5 bases and J by 2 bases, 2 bases remained unmatched. CDR3 DNA: TGTGCCAGCAGCCAGGGACAGGGGGCCTACGAGCAGTACTTC. This codes for CASSQGQGAYEQYF.

The chain couples TRBV10-3 to TRBJ2-7, with TRBD1 matching 8 bases. CDR1 ENHRY and CDR2 SYGVKD come from the germline V gene. CDR3 length: 14 residues. Trimming cost V 6 bases and J 3 bases; bases outside gene matches: 7. CDR3: CAIRVQGAVYEQYF. The CDR3 DNA sequence: TGTGCCATCAGGGTCCAGGGGGCGGTCTACGAGCAGTACTTC.

The chain links TRBV7-3 to TRBJ2-1, with TRBD1 matching 8 bases. The CDR3 sequence is 17 residues long. Trimming removed 4 bases from V and 4 bases from J; junction bases left unmatched: 12. CDR1 is SGHTA and CDR2 is FQGTGA in the germline V gene. The CDR3 sequence: CASSSGGGTNSYNEQFF. CDR3 nucleotide sequence: TGTGCCAGCAGCTCAGGGGGCGGGACAAACTCATACAATGAGCAGTTCTTC.

The chain is built from TRBV14 and TRBJ2-1, with 9 bases that match TRBD1. V trimming: 7 bases; J trimming: 7 bases; junction bases outside the gene matches: 11. The CDR3 sequence is 15 residues long. Germline V CDR1 and CDR2: SGHDN, FVKESK. CDR3 residues: CASTPTGGGGNEQFF. The DNA of the CDR3 is TGTGCCAGCACCCCTACAGGGGGCGGGGGAAATGAGCAGTTCTTC.

The rearrangement links TRBV7-9 to TRBJ2-1; 8 positions agree with TRBD2. The CDR3 spans 15 residues. Germline lookup yields CDR1 SEHNR and CDR2 FQNEAQ (reference sequence). V trimming: 6 bases; J trimming: 9 bases; junction bases outside the gene matches: 13. The CDR3 region is CASSPGGRIGSEQFF. CDR3 nucleotide sequence: TGTGCCAGCAGTCCGGGGGGGCGAATTGGCTCTGAGCAGTTCTTC.

The genes are TRBV9 and TRBJ1-6, with TRBD1 matching 12 bases. The CDR3 covers 17 residues. Unmatched junction bases numbered 16, after V lost 8 bases and J lost 10 bases. CDR1 is SGDLS, CDR2 YYNGEE, per germline. In DNA form, the CDR3 reads TGTGCCAGTACCTCCCGGGACAGGGGGCCCTCAGGCTCACCCCTCCACTTT. As protein: CASTSRDRGPSGSPLHF.

This clone has only a few counts. The chain has TRBV15 and TRBJ2-1; 11 nucleotides agree with TRBD2. The CDR3 loop spans 16 amino acids. Trimming cost V 1 base and J 4 bases; bases outside gene matches: 3. CDR1 is LNHNV, CDR2 YYDKDF, per germline (reference sequence). The CDR3 DNA sequence: TGTGCCACCAGCAGAGGGATAGCGGGAGGGTACAATGAGCAGTTCTTC. As protein: CATSRGIAGGYNEQFF.

This rearrangement joins TRBV6-4 to TRBJ2-7; D perhaps matches TRBD2 (6 bases). The CDR3 loop spans 13 amino acids. Trimming removed 5 bases at V and 4 bases at J, with 12 bases between. CDR1 MRHNA and CDR2 SNTAGT come from the germline V gene. The CDR3 loop reads CASSPQAGYEQYF. CDR3 nucleotide sequence: TGTGCCAGCAGTCCCCAGGCGGGGTACGAGCAGTACTTC.

This rearrangement joins TRBV6-5 to TRBJ2-7; 9 positions match TRBD1. Germline V gene lookup returns CDR1 MNHEY and CDR2 SVGAGI. This CDR3 has 13 residues. With V trimmed by 6 bases and J by 4 bases, 4 bases remained unmatched. Here the CDR3 reads CASRPDRGYEQYF. In DNA, the CDR3 is TGTGCCAGCAGGCCGGACAGGGGATACGAGCAGTACTTC.

The gene calls are TRBV9 and TRBJ2-1; 7 nucleotides align to TRBD2. J lost 5 bases, V lost 2 bases, and 13 bases had no gene match. This CDR3 is 17 amino acids long. CDR1 SGDLS and CDR2 YYNGEE come from the germline V gene. DNA for the CDR3: TGTGCCAGCAGCGTTTTCCTCCTAGCGGACCCAAACAATGAGCAGTTCTTC. This translates into CASSVFLLADPNNEQFF.